The 18 T cell receptor beta chains in this list originate from one sample, sequenced in a study of early T cells in non-severe SARS-CoV-2 infection. TCRdb itself ran the 5' RACE reads through MiXCR, one entry per CDR3 protein. The table lists over 45,000 distinct CDR3 sequences, 10% of them singletons, with approximately 6.5% in the top ten. The source material was whole blood. The origin of the receptors is an adult who was a healthcare worker with PCR-confirmed SARS-CoV-2 infection or an uninfected control (not recorded which).

This rearrangement joins TRBV12-3 or TRBV12-4 to TRBJ2-1; D possibly corresponds to TRBD2 (6 bases). V lost 6 bases to trimming and J lost 10 bases, with 13 bases between them. This CDR3 spans 12 amino acids. CDR3 sequence: CASSPTAGEQFF. DNA for the CDR3: TGTGCCAGCAGCCCCACCGCGGGGGAGCAGTTCTTC.

The table lists this clonotype with many counts. This sequence joins TRBV24-1 and TRBJ2-1; 11 bases line up with TRBD2. The CDR3 sequence is 16 residues long. Germline-derived CDR1 and CDR2 are KGHDR and SFDVKD. J was trimmed by 7 bases and V by 3 bases; bases with no gene match: 7. CDR3 region: CATSDPTSGSRNEQFF. Written as DNA, the CDR3 is TGTGCCACCAGTGATCCAACTAGCGGGAGTCGGAATGAGCAGTTCTTC.

This clonotype was recorded at least ten times. The chain links TRBV5-1 to TRBJ2-1; tentative D call: TRBD2 (6 bases). Germline V gene sequence: CDR1 SGHRS, CDR2 YFSETQ. The CDR3 extends over 15 amino acids. The CDR3 region is CATTRGGEAVNEQFF. The CDR3 nucleotides are TGCGCAACCACCCGGGGCGGGGAGGCTGTTAATGAGCAGTTCTTC. Based on the CDR3 plus reference TRBV5-1 and TRBJ2-1, the full variable domain is KAGVTQTPRYLIKTRGQQVTLSCSPISGHRSVSWYQQTPGQGLQFLFEYFSETQRNKGNFPGRFSGRQFSNSRSEMNVSTLELGDSALYLCATTRGGEAVNEQFFGPGTRLTVL.

Concerning this clonotype: This clone may be a read error of a much larger clone one base away. CDR3 protein: CSASWLAGGAYEQYF. CDR3 in DNA: TGCAGTGCTAGTTGGCTAGCGGGAGGGGCCTACGAGCAGTACTTC. The chain joins TRBV20-1 to TRBJ2-7; 12 nucleotides agree with TRBD2. CDR3 size: 15 residues. Looked up from germline, CDR1 is DFQATT and CDR2 is SNEGSKA (reference sequence). V lost 3 bases to trimming and J lost 2 bases; unmatched junction nucleotides: 5.

This clonotype was found a few times. The chain carries TRBV20-1 and TRBJ1-3, with D hard to call. The germline gives CDR1 DFQATT, CDR2 SNEGSKA (reference sequence). V lost 2 bases and J 4 bases, leaving 3 bases between the germline ends. The CDR3 runs to 11 residues. DNA of the CDR3: TGCAGTGCTAGAAGGGGAAACACCATATATTTT. Its protein is CSARRGNTIYF.

This clonotype has at least ten counts. This rearrangement joins TRBV7-2 to TRBJ2-3; a possible D gene is TRBD2 (6 bases). The V gene's germline CDR1 is SGHTA and CDR2 FQGNSA. This CDR3 has 13 residues. Trimming left V 0 bases short and J 5 bases short, with 6 bases between. CDR3 region: CASSLAREDTQYF. CDR3 nucleotide sequence: TGTGCCAGCAGCTTAGCGCGGGAAGATACGCAGTATTTT.

The chain is built from TRBV21-1 and TRBJ2-1; whether TRBD1, the table's D call, matches the DNA was not checked. TRBV21-1 is a pseudogene locus. The CDR3 runs to 13 residues. The CDR3 loop reads CASKRARYNEQFF. The DNA for the CDR3 is TGTGCCAGCAAAAGGGCGAGGTACAATGAGCAGTTCTTC.

J is TRBJ1-2 and V is TRBV11-2; 9 nucleotides line up with TRBD1. Germline assignment: CDR1 SGHAT and CDR2 FQNNGV. The ends lost 4 bases at V and 5 bases at J; junction bases unmatched: 5. This CDR3 region has 14 residues. The CDR3 sequence: CASSSGTGLYGYTF. CDR3 in DNA: TGTGCCAGCAGCTCAGGGACAGGGTTGTATGGCTACACCTTC.

In its sample, this clonotype was seen many times. The rearrangement joins TRBV5-1 to TRBJ2-1; D possibly matches TRBD1 or TRBD2 (5 bases each). The germline V gene encodes CDR1 SGHRS and CDR2 YFSETQ. V was pared by 0 bases and J by 7 bases, with 14 bases between. CDR3 length equals 15 residues. The CDR3 nucleotides read TGCGCCAGCAGCTTGGGTGCAGGGAGAGGTAATGAGCAGTTCTTC. Residues: CASSLGAGRGNEQFF. Complete variable domain (other parts from reference TRBV5-1 and TRBJ2-1): KAGVTQTPRYLIKTRGQQVTLSCSPISGHRSVSWYQQTPGQGLQFLFEYFSETQRNKGNFPGRFSGRQFSNSRSEMNVSTLELGDSALYLCASSLGAGRGNEQFFGPGTRLTVL.

This clonotype was seen repeatedly, ten times or more. The chain couples TRBV4-3 to TRBJ2-2; 14 nucleotides line up with TRBD2. Unmatched junction bases numbered 5, after V lost 3 bases and J lost 5 bases. Germline CDR1 reads LGHNA; CDR2 reads YSLEER. The CDR3 has 17 residues. In DNA, the CDR3 is TGCGCCAGCAGCCAGGGACTAGCGGGAGATAAAACCGGGGAGCTGTTTTTT. Protein sequence: CASSQGLAGDKTGELFF.

This clonotype was recorded many times. This sequence joins TRBV9 and TRBJ2-3; 8 bases match TRBD2. CDR1 is SGDLS, CDR2 YYNGEE, per germline. The CDR3 length is 15 residues. The junction had 4 bases not matched to a gene; V was cut back by 4 bases and J by 0 bases. The CDR3 coding sequence is TGTGCCAGCAGCCCTGGCGGGAGGAGCACAGATACGCAGTATTTT. Translating it yields CASSPGGRSTDTQYF.

The sample holds a few counts of this clonotype. V is TRBV5-1 and J is TRBJ2-3; no clear D gene. Germline V gene sequence: CDR1 SGHRS, CDR2 YFSETQ. The CDR3 totals 12 residues. Trimming left V 0 bases short and J 12 bases short, with 11 bases between. This CDR3 is CASSLDVSVQYF. CDR3 nucleotides: TGCGCCAGCAGCTTGGATGTGAGCGTTCAGTATTTT.

Remarks on this clonotype: This may be a read error: a much more frequent sequence differs by one nucleotide. The CDR3 sequence: CASSRRASYEQYF. The DNA of the CDR3 is TGTGCCAGCAGCCGACGGGCGTCCTACGAGCAGTACTTC. V usage is TRBV7-2 and J usage is TRBJ2-7; no definite D call. The CDR3 length is 13 residues. The V and J ends lost 5 bases and 1 base respectively, with 9 bases between them. Germline V CDR1 and CDR2: SGHTA, FQGNSA.

This clonotype came up a few times. The chain links TRBV29-1 to TRBJ2-3; D might be TRBD2 (6 bases). CDR3 length: 13 amino acids. Trimming removed 7 bases from V and 0 bases from J, with 11 bases in between. CDR1 and CDR2 from the germline V gene are SQVTM and ANQGSEA. Written as DNA, the CDR3 is TGCAGCGGGACCGGGACTAGCACAGATACGCAGTATTTT. Its protein product is CSGTGTSTDTQYF.

This clonotype was recorded many times. Here the CDR3 reads CASSLGVGGTSGHNEQFF. Here the CDR3 DNA reads TGTGCCAGCAGCCTGGGTGTTGGAGGGACTAGCGGGCATAATGAGCAGTTCTTC. This rearrangement joins TRBV12-3 or TRBV12-4 to TRBJ2-1; TRBD2 matches at 12 bases. Unmatched junction bases numbered 16, after V lost 6 bases and J lost 7 bases. The CDR3 totals 18 residues.

A few counts support this clonotype. V gene TRBV7-6 combines with J gene TRBJ2-5; no clear D gene. V lost 2 bases and J 2 bases, leaving 18 bases between the germline ends. This CDR3 contains 17 residues. The germline V gene has CDR1 SGHVS and CDR2 FNYEAQ. DNA for the CDR3: TGTGCCAGCAGCTTAAACCTCCTTTTGGACCGACAAGAGACCCAGTACTTC. The encoded protein is CASSLNLLLDRQETQYF.

V gene TRBV10-3 combines with J gene TRBJ2-7; D might be TRBD2 (7 bases). Trimming took off 2 bases at V and 2 bases at J, with 13 bases between the two ends. CDR1 ENHRY and CDR2 SYGVKD come from the germline V gene. This CDR3 spans 15 amino acids. The CDR3 nucleotides are TGTGCCATCAGTGAGGTTGTAGGGGGGGCCTACGAGCAGTACTTC. Translating it yields CAISEVVGGAYEQYF.

This clonotype has a count of ten or more. The chain is built from TRBV9 and TRBJ2-1; 9 bases agree with TRBD2. The CDR3 is 14 amino acids. Germline V lookup: CDR1 SGDLS, CDR2 YYNGEE. The trim removed 3 bases at V and 8 bases at J, leaving 6 bases unmatched. The CDR3, as DNA: TGTGCCAGCAGCGCTCCGGGACTAGCCGATGAGCAGTTCTTC. This translates into CASSAPGLADEQFF.